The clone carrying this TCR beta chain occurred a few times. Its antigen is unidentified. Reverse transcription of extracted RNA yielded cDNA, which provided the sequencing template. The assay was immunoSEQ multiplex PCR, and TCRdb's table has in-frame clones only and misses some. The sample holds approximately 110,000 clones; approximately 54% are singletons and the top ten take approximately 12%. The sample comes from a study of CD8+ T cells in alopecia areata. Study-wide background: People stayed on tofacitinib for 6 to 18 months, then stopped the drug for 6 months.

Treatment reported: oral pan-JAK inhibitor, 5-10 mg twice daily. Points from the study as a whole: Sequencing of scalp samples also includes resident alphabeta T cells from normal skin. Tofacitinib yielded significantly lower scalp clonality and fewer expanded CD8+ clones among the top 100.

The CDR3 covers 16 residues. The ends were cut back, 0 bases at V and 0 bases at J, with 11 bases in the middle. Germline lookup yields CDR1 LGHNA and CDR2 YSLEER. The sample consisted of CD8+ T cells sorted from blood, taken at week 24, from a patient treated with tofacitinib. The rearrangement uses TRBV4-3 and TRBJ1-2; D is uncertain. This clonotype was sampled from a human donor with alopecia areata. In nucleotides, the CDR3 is TGCGCCAGCAGCCAAGATAGAAGCCTTACTAACTATGGCTACACCTTC. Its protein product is CASSQDRSLTNYGYTF.